This record looks at one T cell receptor beta chain sequence and its context. Its specificity is unknown. This sample is drawn from a study of T cells in Graves' hyperthyroidism and ophthalmopathy. Broader study findings: Ophthalmopathy was identified by the model a median approximately 6.4 months ahead of onset. Blood held most thyroid clonotypes expanded above 0.001 frequency.

The CDR3 sequence is 14 residues long. Germline loops: CDR1 SGHTA, CDR2 FQGTGA. The V and J ends lost 0 bases and 8 bases respectively, with 10 bases between them. Those with hyperthyroidism were 18 to 65 years old, newly diagnosed, and ill for under 2 months. It was less than 13 ml of fresh peripheral blood that supplied the PBMCs. From RNA transcripts, TCR beta CDR3 regions were amplified. The TCR CDR3 first-round RT-PCR relied on the HTBI primer set. TCRdb recomputed calls from the multiplex PCR reads with MiXCR, one row per CDR3 protein. Of a few hundred thousand distinct CDR3 sequences in the sample, over 15% are singletons; the top ten hold about half.

The sequence was obtained from a woman aged 45-65 years with Graves' hyperthyroidism. V and J are TRBV7-3 and TRBJ2-2; D unresolved. Sequencing input: blood. CDR3 amino acids: CASSLTPSGGELFF. The CDR3 DNA reads TGTGCCAGCAGCTTAACCCCTTCTGGGGGGGAGCTGTTTTTT. The whole variable domain, filled in from reference TRBV7-3 and TRBJ2-2, reads GAGVSQTPSNKVTEKGKYVELRCDPISGHTALYWYRQSLGQGPEFLIYFQGTGAADDSGLPNDRFFAVRPEGSVSTLKIQRTERGDSAVYLCASSLTPSGGELFFGEGSRLTVL.